Below, 15 T cell receptor beta chains from the same sample are listed, as sequenced in a study of T cells in Graves' hyperthyroidism and ophthalmopathy. Template material for amplifying TCR beta CDR3 regions consisted of RNA transcripts. During a first-round RT-PCR of the TCR CDR3, the HTBI primer set was used. TCRdb ran MiXCR on the multiplex PCR reads and lists one entry per CDR3 protein. The sample shows more than 550,000 distinct CDR3 sequences, 45% of them seen only once. Sequenced: peripheral blood or thyroid tissue (not recorded which). The receptors come from an adult man with Graves' disease, either hyperthyroidism or ophthalmopathy (not recorded which).

This clonotype was counted at least ten times. The rearrangement joins TRBV7-2 to TRBJ1-3; D remains unclear. The CDR3 runs 12 residues. Germline V gene sequence: CDR1 SGHTA, CDR2 FQGNSA. V was cut by 2 bases and J by 4 bases, with 3 bases left in between. In nucleotides, the CDR3 is TGTGCCAGCAGCTTACAGGGAAACACCATATATTTT. It specifies CASSLQGNTIYF. The whole variable domain, remainder taken from reference TRBV7-2 and TRBJ1-3, is GAGVSQSPSNKVTEKGKDVELRCDPISGHTALYWYRQSLGQGLEFLIYFQGNSAPDKSGLPSDRFSAERTGGSVSTLTIQRTQQEDSAVYLCASSLQGNTIYFGEGSWLTVV.

About this clonotype itself: The germline gene is not matched at one end of the junction; a read error may be the cause. V gene TRBV19 combines with J gene TRBJ1-2, with 7 nucleotides matching TRBD1. The CDR3 covers 15 residues. Germline CDR1 LNHDA, CDR2 SQIVND (reference sequence). The DNA for the CDR3 is TGTGCCAGTAGTTCGCACCGGGACAGAAACTATGGCTACGCCTTC. This sequence encodes CASSSHRDRNYGYAF.

This clonotype was recorded at least ten times. The chain recombines TRBV7-3 with TRBJ1-4; 7 bases match TRBD1. Germline CDR1 is SGHTA and CDR2 is FQGTGA. The trim removed 0 bases at V and 2 bases at J, leaving 0 bases unmatched. CDR3 length equals 15 residues. CDR3 sequence: CASSLTGGTNEKLFF. The CDR3 DNA reads as TGTGCCAGCAGCTTAACAGGGGGCACTAATGAAAAACTGTTTTTT.

V gene TRBV15 combines with J gene TRBJ1-5, with 9 bases that match TRBD1. This CDR3 spans 17 amino acids. Germline V gene lookup returns CDR1 LNHNV and CDR2 YYDKDF (reference sequence). V lost 0 bases and J lost 2; bases outside the gene matches: 5. In DNA, the CDR3 is TGTGCCACCAGCAGAGATCTTGGGGACAGGGGCAATCAGCCCCAGCATTTT. It translates to CATSRDLGDRGNQPQHF.

This clonotype was detected ten times or more. This chain links TRBV7-2 with TRBJ2-5, with D perhaps matching TRBD2 (6 bases). The CDR3 has 14 residues. Germline V gene data show CDR1 as SGHTA and CDR2 as FQGNSA. V was trimmed by 5 bases and J by 0 bases, leaving 10 bases between them. The chain's CDR3 is CASSPIADQETQYF. CDR3 sequence (DNA): TGTGCCAGCAGCCCGATAGCGGACCAAGAGACCCAGTACTTC. The full variable domain, completed using reference TRBV7-2 and TRBJ2-5, is GAGVSQSPSNKVTEKGKDVELRCDPISGHTALYWYRQSLGQGLEFLIYFQGNSAPDKSGLPSDRFSAERTGGSVSTLTIQRTQQEDSAVYLCASSPIADQETQYFGPGTRLLVL.

The chain joins TRBV29-1 to TRBJ1-4; D call uncertain. V was pared by 4 bases and J by 5 bases, with 14 bases between. Germline assignment: CDR1 SQVTM and CDR2 ANQGSEA. The CDR3 length is 14 residues. In DNA, the CDR3 is TGCAGCGTTGGGAGGACCTCACGCAATGAAAAACTGTTTTTT. It encodes CSVGRTSRNEKLFF.

Points on this clonotype: The conserved phenylalanine or tryptophan is not found at the CDR3 terminus, so this likely reflects a read error. The J gene is TRBJ1-1, the V gene TRBV9; D is perhaps TRBD1 (6 bases). V was clipped by 3 bases and J by 7 bases, with 13 bases between them. Looked up from germline, CDR1 is SGDLS and CDR2 is YYNGEE. This CDR3 comprises 13 residues. This CDR3 reads CASSAGDIDEAFL. The CDR3 DNA reads as TGTGCCAGCAGCGCTGGGGACATAGATGAAGCTTTCCTT.

This clonotype has a count of ten or more. This chain links TRBV7-8 with TRBJ2-7, with D tentatively TRBD2 (5 bases). From germline, CDR1 is SGHVS and CDR2 FQNEAQ. The CDR3 runs 11 residues. V lost 7 bases and J 5 bases, leaving 9 bases between the germline ends. The CDR3 DNA reads as TGTGCCAGCAATAGGGAGCACGAGCAGTACTTC. Translating it yields CASNREHEQYF.

Regarding this clonotype: A clone one base away is much larger, so this may be a read error. V usage is TRBV19 and J usage is TRBJ1-5, with D unclear. This CDR3 is 14 amino acids long. Trimming shortened V by 4 bases and J by 6 bases, and 13 bases separated the two germline ends. The germline CDR1 and CDR2 sequences are LNHDA and SQIVND (reference sequence). This chain's CDR3 is CASSTVVRGQPQHF. CDR3 sequence (DNA): TGTGCCAGTAGTACCGTTGTTCGTGGTCAGCCCCAGCATTTT.

The rearrangement uses TRBV5-1 and TRBJ1-1; D remains ambiguous. V was clipped by 3 bases and J by 4 bases, with 13 bases between them. This CDR3 region has 14 residues. Per germline, CDR1 SGHRS and CDR2 YFSETQ. The chain's CDR3 is CASSWGGRSTEAFF. The CDR3, as DNA: TGCGCCAGCAGCTGGGGAGGCCGAAGCACTGAAGCTTTCTTT.

This clonotype showed up just once. The chain links TRBV7-8 to TRBJ2-3, with D perhaps matching TRBD2 (6 bases). The CDR3 loop spans 15 amino acids. The germline CDR1 and CDR2 sequences are SGHVS and FQNEAQ. V was trimmed by 1 base and J by 1 base, leaving 9 bases between them. The CDR3 protein is CASSLDGGGTDTQYF. The CDR3 coding sequence is TGTGCCAGCAGCTTAGACGGGGGAGGCACAGATACGCAGTATTTT.

The rearrangement uses TRBV10-3 and TRBJ2-2; 7 bases fit TRBD2. The germline V gene has CDR1 ENHRY and CDR2 SYGVKD. After removal of 4 bases from V and 13 bases from J, the junction contained 12 bases not matched to a gene. This CDR3 is 14 amino acids long. The DNA of the CDR3 is TGTGCCATCAGTGCGGGGGGACTCCACCGGGGGCTGTTTTTT. It yields the protein CAISAGGLHRGLFF.

The V call is TRBV7-6, the J call TRBJ1-1; 7 bases align to TRBD1. After removal of 5 bases from V and 4 bases from J, the junction contained 10 bases not matched to a gene. The length of the CDR3 is 15 residues. Per germline, CDR1 SGHVS and CDR2 FNYEAQ. As DNA, the CDR3 is TGTGCCAGCAGCCTTACCGCTGAGGGGGCCACTGAAGCTTTCTTT. It is translated as CASSLTAEGATEAFF.

This chain links TRBV2 with TRBJ1-1, with 7 nucleotides matching TRBD1. Germline values: CDR1 SNHLY, CDR2 FYNNEI. The CDR3 has 18 residues. With V trimmed by 5 bases and J by 6 bases, 21 bases remained unmatched. The CDR3 loop reads CASSTGQADPGNVAEAFF. CDR3 nucleotide sequence: TGTGCCAGCAGTACCGGACAGGCAGATCCTGGCAACGTCGCTGAAGCTTTCTTT.

This sequence joins TRBV7-8 and TRBJ1-6; 9 positions agree with TRBD1. The CDR3 contains 15 residues. V shed 1 base and J 9 bases; nucleotides not matched to a gene: 4. Germline-derived CDR1 and CDR2 are SGHVS and FQNEAQ. Written as DNA, the CDR3 is TGTGCCAGCAGCTTAGACGGGACAGGGTTTTCACCCCTCCACTTT. Amino acid sequence: CASSLDGTGFSPLHF.